The T cell receptor (beta chain) under discussion was sequenced for a study of T cell repertoires in cytomegalovirus infection. Overall study: Recently identified HLA-C-restricted and well-studied HLA-B-restricted CMV epitopes were used. Shared public TCR beta signatures pointed to both CMV infection and a matching HLA type. Study outcomes and limitations: Identification of carriers of CMV plus the relevant HLA was achieved through cumulative public TCR beta family frequency. In two of eight donors, the top clonotype was HLA-C-restricted CMV-specific.

This clonotype was recorded a few times. Antigen unknown. The CDR3 has 14 residues. Germline V gives CDR1 MDHEN, CDR2 SYDVKM. The V end lost 5 bases, the J end lost 6 bases, and 16 bases lay between the germline ends. TCRdb processed the reads anew with MiXCR; each CDR3 protein has one entry. The sample holds over 250,000 distinct CDR3 sequences, around 20% seen once. The TCR comes from a human donor in good health (CMV status not recorded). Some clones in this sample may be carry-over from other donors' samples. The sequencing used cultured PBMCs, collected from culture after CMV antigen stimulation. The genes are TRBV28 and TRBJ1-2; tentative D call: TRBD1 (6 bases). The CDR3 region has the DNA TGTGCCAGCAGTAGGGCCGGGACAATCGATGGCTACACCTTC. This codes for CASSRAGTIDGYTF.